This entry describes one TCR beta chain. Its antigen is currently not known. This sample was included in a study of TET2 disruption in CD19-targeted CAR T cells (dated by TCRdb to the late 2010s). Broadly, across the study: No additional inclusion criteria were applied, and the number of samples was determined by the original clinical trial design and by sample availability. Overall results and qualifications from the work: The conclusions drawn about the patient's CAR T cells were based on extensive analysis of just one subject.

Interpreted using the paper, the treatment or condition label stands for: autologous CTL019 cells: CD19 CAR with 4-1BB and CD3 zeta domains. TCR zeta and 4-1BB costimulatory signaling domains were built into the CD19 CAR. T cells for CTL019 manufacturing were collected from peripheral blood by leukapheresis. The DNeasy Blood and Tissue Kit was used to extract genomic DNA from pre-infusion T cells, peripheral blood, or sorted post-infusion T cells. Deep sequencing of the TCR beta chain was done using the immunoSEQ assay. The authors' pipeline ran thus. Only productive TCR beta rearrangements went into calculating clonotype frequencies. Not all clones reach the TCRdb copy of this immuneACCESS table, which keeps in-frame sequences only. Checked studies attribute under half of the gap to unresolved V genes and leave the rest unexplained. The V and J calls and clone size were taken over from that table, and D and trimming were inferred from the DNA. The sample's table lists a count of 20,000 to 30,000 clones. The ten largest clones capture approximately 2% of the sample.

This clonotype was sampled from a man aged 70-80 years with chronic lymphocytic leukemia. Sequencing used CD8- CAR+ T cells sorted from cultured blood T cells, obtained for CD19 CAR T cell therapy. What this sample's cell subset or site label stands for: CD8-negative CAR-positive T cells from the infusion product.

The CDR3 here reads CASRGDSYDYTF. CDR3 bases read: TGTGCCAGCCGGGGGGATTCCTACGAC. The rearrangement joined TRBV2 to TRBJ1-2; perhaps TRBD1 is the D gene, with 5 bases matching. The read is 3 residues too short to cover the CDR3 end, so that end is filled in from the germline J gene. The germline V gene yields SNHLY for CDR1 and FYNNEI for CDR2. Taken from cysteine to phenylalanine, the CDR3 has 12 residues. Of the CDR3's DNA, 27 bases were read; they are in frame from base 1.